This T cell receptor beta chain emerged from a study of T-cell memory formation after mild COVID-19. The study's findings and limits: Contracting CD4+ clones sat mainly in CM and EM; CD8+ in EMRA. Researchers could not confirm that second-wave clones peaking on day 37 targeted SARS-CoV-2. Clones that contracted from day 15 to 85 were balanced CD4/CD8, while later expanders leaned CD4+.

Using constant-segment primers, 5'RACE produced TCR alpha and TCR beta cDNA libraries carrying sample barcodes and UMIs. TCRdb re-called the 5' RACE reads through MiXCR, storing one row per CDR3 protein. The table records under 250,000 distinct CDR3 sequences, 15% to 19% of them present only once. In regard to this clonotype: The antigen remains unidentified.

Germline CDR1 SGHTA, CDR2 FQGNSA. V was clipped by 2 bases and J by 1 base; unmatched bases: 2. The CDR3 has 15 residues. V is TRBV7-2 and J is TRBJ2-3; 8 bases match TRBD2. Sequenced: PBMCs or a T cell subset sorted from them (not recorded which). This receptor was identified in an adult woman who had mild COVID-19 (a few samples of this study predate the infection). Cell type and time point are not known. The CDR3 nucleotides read TGTGCCAGCAGCTTAAGGCGGGGGGGCACAGATACGCAGTATTTT. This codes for CASSLRRGGTDTQYF.